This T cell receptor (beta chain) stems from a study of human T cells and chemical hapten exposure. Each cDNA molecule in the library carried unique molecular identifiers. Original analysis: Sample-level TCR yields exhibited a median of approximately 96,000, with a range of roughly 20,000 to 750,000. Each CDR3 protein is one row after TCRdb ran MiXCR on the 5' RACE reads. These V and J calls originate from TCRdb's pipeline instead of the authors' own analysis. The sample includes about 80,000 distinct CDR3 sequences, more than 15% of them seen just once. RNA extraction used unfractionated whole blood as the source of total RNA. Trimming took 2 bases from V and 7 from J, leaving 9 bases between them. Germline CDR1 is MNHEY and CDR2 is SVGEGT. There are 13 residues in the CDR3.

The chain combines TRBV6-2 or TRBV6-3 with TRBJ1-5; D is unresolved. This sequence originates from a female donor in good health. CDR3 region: CASSYIGPQPQHF. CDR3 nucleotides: TGTGCCAGCAGTTACATTGGGCCACAGCCCCAGCATTTT.